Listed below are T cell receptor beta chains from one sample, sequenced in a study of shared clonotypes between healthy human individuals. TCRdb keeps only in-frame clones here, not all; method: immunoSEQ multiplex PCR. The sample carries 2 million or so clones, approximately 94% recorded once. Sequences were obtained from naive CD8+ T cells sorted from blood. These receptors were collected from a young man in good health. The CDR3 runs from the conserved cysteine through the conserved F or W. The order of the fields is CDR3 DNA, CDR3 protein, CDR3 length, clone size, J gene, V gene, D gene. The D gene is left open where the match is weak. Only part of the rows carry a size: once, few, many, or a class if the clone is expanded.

CDR3 DNA: TGTGCCAGCAGTTTCGGGCTGAACACCGGGGAGCTGTTTTTT
CDR3 protein: CASSFGLNTGELFF
CDR3 length: 14
clone size: -
J gene: TRBJ2-2
V gene: TRBV28
D gene: -

CDR3 DNA: TGTGCCAGCAGTTTTCCCTCAGGAGACGAGCAGTACTTC
CDR3 protein: CASSFPSGDEQYF
CDR3 length: 13
clone size: -
J gene: TRBJ2-7
V gene: TRBV7-9
D gene: -

CDR3 DNA: TGTGCCAGCAGCCTCGTGGTTGGGGGTAGCTCCTACGAGCAGTACTTC
CDR3 protein: CASSLVVGGSSYEQYF
CDR3 length: 16
clone size: -
J gene: TRBJ2-7
V gene: TRBV7-9
D gene: -

CDR3 DNA: TGCGCCAGCAGCTCTATGGGACAAGGTGAAAAACTGTTTTTT
CDR3 protein: CASSSMGQGEKLFF
CDR3 length: 14
clone size: -
J gene: TRBJ1-4
V gene: TRBV5-1
D gene: -

CDR3 DNA: TGTGCCAGCAGCTTGGTTCGGGCCGACGACCTATATGGCTACACCTTC
CDR3 protein: CASSLVRADDLYGYTF
CDR3 length: 16
clone size: -
J gene: TRBJ1-2
V gene: TRBV5-6
D gene: -

CDR3 DNA: TGCAGCGTAGACGAACCTAACTATGGCTACACCTTC
CDR3 protein: CSVDEPNYGYTF
CDR3 length: 12
clone size: -
J gene: TRBJ1-2
V gene: TRBV29-1
D gene: -

CDR3 DNA: TGTGCCAGCAGTCTACAGGTTACGGACTACGAGCAGTACTTC
CDR3 protein: CASSLQVTDYEQYF
CDR3 length: 14
clone size: -
J gene: TRBJ2-7
V gene: TRBV27
D gene: -

CDR3 DNA: TGTGCCTGGAGTGAGGGGGGGACCGGGCCCCAGCATTTT
CDR3 protein: CAWSEGGTGPQHF
CDR3 length: 13
clone size: once
J gene: TRBJ1-5
V gene: TRBV30
D gene: -

CDR3 DNA: TGTGCCAGCAGTGAATTTGGGGTAGGCAATGAGCAGTTCTTC
CDR3 protein: CASSEFGVGNEQFF
CDR3 length: 14
clone size: -
J gene: TRBJ2-1
V gene: TRBV2
D gene: -

CDR3 DNA: TGCGCCAGCAGCTTACAGGGGTCCTACGAGCAGTACTTC
CDR3 protein: CASSLQGSYEQYF
CDR3 length: 13
clone size: -
J gene: TRBJ2-7
V gene: TRBV5-1
D gene: TRBD1

CDR3 DNA: TGTGCCAGCAGCTTAAGTCGGGACCAACCCACAGATACGCAGTATTTT
CDR3 protein: CASSLSRDQPTDTQYF
CDR3 length: 16
clone size: -
J gene: TRBJ2-3
V gene: TRBV7-9
D gene: -

CDR3 DNA: TGTGCCAGCAGCCTGGACAGGGGCTACGAGCAGTACTTC
CDR3 protein: CASSLDRGYEQYF
CDR3 length: 13
clone size: -
J gene: TRBJ2-7
V gene: TRBV27
D gene: TRBD1

CDR3 DNA: TGTGCCAGCAGTTACGGGGACTCCAGCTCCTACGAGCAGTACTTC
CDR3 protein: CASSYGDSSSYEQYF
CDR3 length: 15
clone size: -
J gene: TRBJ2-7
V gene: TRBV6-5
D gene: -

CDR3 DNA: TGCGCCAGCAGCCAAGATACTGGGACAGGCGGCCGCCAGTATTTT
CDR3 protein: CASSQDTGTGGRQYF
CDR3 length: 15
clone size: -
J gene: TRBJ2-3
V gene: TRBV4-1
D gene: TRBD1

CDR3 DNA: TGTGCCAGTAGTATATTTGGACAGGGGAGCAATCAGCCCCAGCATTTT
CDR3 protein: CASSIFGQGSNQPQHF
CDR3 length: 16
clone size: -
J gene: TRBJ1-5
V gene: TRBV19
D gene: TRBD1

CDR3 DNA: TGCGCCAGCAGCCAAGAATTCCGGCTAGAATTTTTCAATGAGCAGTTCTTC
CDR3 protein: CASSQEFRLEFFNEQFF
CDR3 length: 17
clone size: -
J gene: TRBJ2-1
V gene: TRBV4-3
D gene: -

CDR3 DNA: TGTGCCAGCAGTTTGCGCACCGGCAATCAGCCCCAGCATTTT
CDR3 protein: CASSLRTGNQPQHF
CDR3 length: 14
clone size: -
J gene: TRBJ1-5
V gene: TRBV27
D gene: -